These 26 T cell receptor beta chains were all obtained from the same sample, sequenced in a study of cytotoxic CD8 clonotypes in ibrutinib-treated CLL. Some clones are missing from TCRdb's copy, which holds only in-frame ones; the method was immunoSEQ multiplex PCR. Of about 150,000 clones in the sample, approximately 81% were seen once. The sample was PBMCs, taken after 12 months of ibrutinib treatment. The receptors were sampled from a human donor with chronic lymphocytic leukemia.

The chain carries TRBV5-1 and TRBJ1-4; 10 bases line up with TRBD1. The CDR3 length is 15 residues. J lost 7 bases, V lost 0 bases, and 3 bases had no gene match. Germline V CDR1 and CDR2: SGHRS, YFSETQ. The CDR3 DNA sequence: TGCGCCAGCAGCTTGGAAGGACAGGGGGGTGAAAAACTGTTTTTT. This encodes CASSLEGQGGEKLFF.

The CDR3 spells CASSPLGRETQYF. The CDR3 nucleotides read TGTGCCAGCAGTCCTCTAGGAAGAGAGACCCAGTACTTC. V gene TRBV2 combines with J gene TRBJ2-5; no reliable D call. Trimming removed 5 bases at V and 4 bases at J, with 11 bases between. The CDR3 contains 13 residues. Germline CDR1 reads SNHLY; CDR2 reads FYNNEI. Full variable domain (missing parts from reference TRBV2 and TRBJ2-5): EPEVTQTPSHQVTQMGQEVILRCVPISNHLYFYWYRQILGQKVEFLVSFYNNEISEKSEIFDDQFSVERPDGSNFTLKIRSTKLEDSAMYFCASSPLGRETQYFGPGTRLLVL.

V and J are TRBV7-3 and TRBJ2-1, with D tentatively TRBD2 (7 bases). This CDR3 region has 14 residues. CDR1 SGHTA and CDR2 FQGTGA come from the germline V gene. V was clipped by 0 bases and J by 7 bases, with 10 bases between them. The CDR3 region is CASSLTGGLNEQFF. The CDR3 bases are TGTGCCAGCAGCTTAACCGGGGGGCTTAATGAGCAGTTCTTC. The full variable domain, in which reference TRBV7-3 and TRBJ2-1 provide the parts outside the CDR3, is GAGVSQTPSNKVTEKGKYVELRCDPISGHTALYWYRQSLGQGPEFLIYFQGTGAADDSGLPNDRFFAVRPEGSVSTLKIQRTERGDSAVYLCASSLTGGLNEQFFGPGTRLTVL.

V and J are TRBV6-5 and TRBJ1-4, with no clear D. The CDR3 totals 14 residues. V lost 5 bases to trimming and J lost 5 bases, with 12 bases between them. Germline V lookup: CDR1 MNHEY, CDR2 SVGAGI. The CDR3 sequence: CASSRKLRNEKLFF. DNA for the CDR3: TGTGCCAGCAGTAGGAAGCTTAGGAATGAAAAACTGTTTTTT.

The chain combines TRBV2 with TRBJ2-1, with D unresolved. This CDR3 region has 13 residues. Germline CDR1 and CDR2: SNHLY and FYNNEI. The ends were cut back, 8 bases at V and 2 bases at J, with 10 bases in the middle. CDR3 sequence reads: CASLLQPYNEQFF. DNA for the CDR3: TGTGCCAGCCTACTTCAGCCCTACAATGAGCAGTTCTTC. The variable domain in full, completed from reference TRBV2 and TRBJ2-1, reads EPEVTQTPSHQVTQMGQEVILRCVPISNHLYFYWYRQILGQKVEFLVSFYNNEISEKSEIFDDQFSVERPDGSNFTLKIRSTKLEDSAMYFCASLLQPYNEQFFGPGTRLTVL.

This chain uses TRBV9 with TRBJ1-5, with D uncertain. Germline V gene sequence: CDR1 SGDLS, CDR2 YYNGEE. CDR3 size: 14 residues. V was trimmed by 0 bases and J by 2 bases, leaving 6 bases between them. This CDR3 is CASSVGRGNQPQHF. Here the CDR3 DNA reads TGTGCCAGCAGCGTAGGACGGGGCAATCAGCCCCAGCATTTT.

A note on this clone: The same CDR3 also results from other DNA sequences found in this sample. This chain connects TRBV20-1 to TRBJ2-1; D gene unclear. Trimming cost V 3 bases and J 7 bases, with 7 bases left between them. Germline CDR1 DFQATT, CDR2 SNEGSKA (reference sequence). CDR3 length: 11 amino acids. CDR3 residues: CSASSYNEQFF. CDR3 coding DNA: TGCAGTGCTAGTTCGTATAATGAGCAGTTCTTC.

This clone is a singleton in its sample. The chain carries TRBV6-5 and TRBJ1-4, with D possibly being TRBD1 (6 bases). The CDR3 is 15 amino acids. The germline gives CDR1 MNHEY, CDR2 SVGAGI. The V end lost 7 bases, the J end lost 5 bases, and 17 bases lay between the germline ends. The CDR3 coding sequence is TGTGCCAGCAAGAGGGGGAAGCTTACCAATGAAAAACTGTTTTTT. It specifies CASKRGKLTNEKLFF.

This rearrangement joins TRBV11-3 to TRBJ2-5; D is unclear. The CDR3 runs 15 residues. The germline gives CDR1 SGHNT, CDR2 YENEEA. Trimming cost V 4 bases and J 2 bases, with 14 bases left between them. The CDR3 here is CASSSTGWGQETQYF. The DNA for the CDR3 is TGTGCCAGCAGCTCCACCGGATGGGGACAAGAGACCCAGTACTTC.

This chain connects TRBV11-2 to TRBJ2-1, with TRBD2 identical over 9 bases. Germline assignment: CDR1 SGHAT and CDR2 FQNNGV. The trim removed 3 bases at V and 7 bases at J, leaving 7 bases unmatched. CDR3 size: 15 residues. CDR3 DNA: TGTGCCAGCAGCTTCGGGACTAGCCCCCTTAATGAGCAGTTCTTC. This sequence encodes CASSFGTSPLNEQFF. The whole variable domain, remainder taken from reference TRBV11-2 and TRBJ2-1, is EAGVAQSPRYKIIEKRQSVAFWCNPISGHATLYWYQQILGQGPKLLIQFQNNGVVDDSQLPKDRFSAERLKGVDSTLKIQPAKLEDSAVYLCASSFGTSPLNEQFFGPGTRLTVL.

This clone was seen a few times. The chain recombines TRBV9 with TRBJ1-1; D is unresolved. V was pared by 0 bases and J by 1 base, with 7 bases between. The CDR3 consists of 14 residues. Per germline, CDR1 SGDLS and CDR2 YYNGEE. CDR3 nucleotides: TGTGCCAGCAGCGTAGGCAGAGGGAACACTGAAGCTTTCTTT. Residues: CASSVGRGNTEAFF.

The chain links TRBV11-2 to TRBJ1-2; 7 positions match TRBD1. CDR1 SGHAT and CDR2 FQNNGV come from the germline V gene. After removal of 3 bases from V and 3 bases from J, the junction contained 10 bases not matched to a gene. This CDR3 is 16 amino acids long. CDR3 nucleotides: TGTGCCAGCAGCTTTTCGGGCAGGGGGTTCGACTATGGCTACACCTTC. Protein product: CASSFSGRGFDYGYTF.

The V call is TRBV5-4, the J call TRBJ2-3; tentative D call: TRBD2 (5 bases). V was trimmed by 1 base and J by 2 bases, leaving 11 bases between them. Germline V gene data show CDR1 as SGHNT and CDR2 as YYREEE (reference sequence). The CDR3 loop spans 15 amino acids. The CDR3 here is CASSLSPSTTDTQYF. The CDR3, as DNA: TGTGCCAGCAGCTTGTCGCCTAGCACCACAGATACGCAGTATTTT.

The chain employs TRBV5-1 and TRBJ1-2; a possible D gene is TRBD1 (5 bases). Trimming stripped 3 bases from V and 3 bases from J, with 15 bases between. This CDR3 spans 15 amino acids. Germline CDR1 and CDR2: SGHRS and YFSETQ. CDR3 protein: CASSSDRPRDYGYTF. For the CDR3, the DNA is TGCGCCAGCAGCTCCGACAGACCCCGGGACTATGGCTACACCTTC.

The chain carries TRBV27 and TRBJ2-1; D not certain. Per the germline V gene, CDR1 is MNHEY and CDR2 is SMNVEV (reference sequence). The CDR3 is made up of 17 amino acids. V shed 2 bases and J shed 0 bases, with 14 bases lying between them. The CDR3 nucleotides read TGTGCCAGCAGTTTAACAGCAAACCCCAGCTCCTACAATGAGCAGTTCTTC. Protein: CASSLTANPSSYNEQFF.

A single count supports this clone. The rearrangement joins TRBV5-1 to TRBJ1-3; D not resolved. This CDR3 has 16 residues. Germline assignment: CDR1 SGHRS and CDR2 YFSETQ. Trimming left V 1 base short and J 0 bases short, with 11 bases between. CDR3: CASSLNPTSSGNTIYF. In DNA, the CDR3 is TGCGCCAGCAGCTTGAATCCAACGAGCTCTGGAAACACCATATATTTT.

DNA of the CDR3: TGTGCCAGCAGTTCTGGACTAGCATCTTTTTTAGAGCAGTACTTC. Its translation is CASSSGLASFLEQYF. The chain combines TRBV9 with TRBJ2-7; TRBD2 matches at 8 bases. V was clipped by 5 bases and J by 7 bases; unmatched bases: 14. The CDR3 runs to 15 residues. The germline CDR1 and CDR2 sequences are SGDLS and YYNGEE.

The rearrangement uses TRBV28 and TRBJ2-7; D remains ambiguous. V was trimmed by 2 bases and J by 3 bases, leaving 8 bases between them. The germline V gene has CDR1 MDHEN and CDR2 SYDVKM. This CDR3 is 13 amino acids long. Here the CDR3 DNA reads TGTGCCAGCAGTTTAAAAGGGTACTACGAGCAGTACTTC. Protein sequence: CASSLKGYYEQYF. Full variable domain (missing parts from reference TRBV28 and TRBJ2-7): DVKVTQSSRYLVKRTGEKVFLECVQDMDHENMFWYRQDPGLGLRLIYFSYDVKMKEKGDIPEGYSVSREKKERFSLILESASTNQTSMYLCASSLKGYYEQYFGPGTRLTVT.

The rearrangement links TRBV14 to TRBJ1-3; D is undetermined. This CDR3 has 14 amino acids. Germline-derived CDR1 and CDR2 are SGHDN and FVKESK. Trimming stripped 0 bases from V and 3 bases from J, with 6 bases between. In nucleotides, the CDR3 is TGTGCCAGCAGCCAAGAACTTAGTGGAAACACCATATATTTT. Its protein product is CASSQELSGNTIYF.

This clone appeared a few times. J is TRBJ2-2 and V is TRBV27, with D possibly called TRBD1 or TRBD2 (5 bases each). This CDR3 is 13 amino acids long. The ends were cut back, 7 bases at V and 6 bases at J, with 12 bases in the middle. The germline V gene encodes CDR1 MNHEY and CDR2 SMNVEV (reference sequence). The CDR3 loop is CASTQGTAGELFF. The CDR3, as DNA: TGTGCCAGCACCCAAGGGACGGCCGGGGAGCTGTTTTTT.

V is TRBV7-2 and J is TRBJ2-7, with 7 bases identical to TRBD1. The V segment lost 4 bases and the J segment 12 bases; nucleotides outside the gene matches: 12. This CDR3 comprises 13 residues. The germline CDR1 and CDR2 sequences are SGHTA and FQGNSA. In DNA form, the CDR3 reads TGTGCCAGCAGCTCGGGACAGTTGGGCCGTTGGTACTTC. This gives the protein CASSSGQLGRWYF. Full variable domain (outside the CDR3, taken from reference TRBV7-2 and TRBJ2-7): GAGVSQSPSNKVTEKGKDVELRCDPISGHTALYWYRQSLGQGLEFLIYFQGNSAPDKSGLPSDRFSAERTGGSVSTLTIQRTQQEDSAVYLCASSSGQLGRWYFGPGTRLTVT.

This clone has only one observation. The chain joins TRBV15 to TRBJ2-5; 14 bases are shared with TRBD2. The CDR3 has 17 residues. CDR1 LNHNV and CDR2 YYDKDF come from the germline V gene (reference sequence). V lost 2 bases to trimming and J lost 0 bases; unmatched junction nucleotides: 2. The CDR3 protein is CATSRRLAGGYQETQYF. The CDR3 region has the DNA TGTGCCACCAGCAGAAGACTAGCGGGAGGGTACCAAGAGACCCAGTACTTC.

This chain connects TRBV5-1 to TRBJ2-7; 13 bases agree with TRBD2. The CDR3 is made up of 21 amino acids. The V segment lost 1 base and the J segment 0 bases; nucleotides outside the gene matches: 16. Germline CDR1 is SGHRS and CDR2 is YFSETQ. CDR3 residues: CASSLKGSTGTSGTYSYEQYF. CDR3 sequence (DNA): TGCGCCAGCAGCTTGAAGGGCAGCACCGGGACTAGCGGGACTTACTCCTACGAGCAGTACTTC.

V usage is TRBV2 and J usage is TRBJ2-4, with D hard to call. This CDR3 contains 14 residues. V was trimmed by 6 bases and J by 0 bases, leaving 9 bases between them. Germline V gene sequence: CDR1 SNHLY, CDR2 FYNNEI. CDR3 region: CASRGSIAKNIQYF. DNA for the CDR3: TGTGCCAGCAGAGGCAGCATAGCCAAAAACATTCAGTACTTC. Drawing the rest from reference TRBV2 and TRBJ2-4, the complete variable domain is EPEVTQTPSHQVTQMGQEVILRCVPISNHLYFYWYRQILGQKVEFLVSFYNNEISEKSEIFDDQFSVERPDGSNFTLKIRSTKLEDSAMYFCASRGSIAKNIQYFGAGTRLSVL.

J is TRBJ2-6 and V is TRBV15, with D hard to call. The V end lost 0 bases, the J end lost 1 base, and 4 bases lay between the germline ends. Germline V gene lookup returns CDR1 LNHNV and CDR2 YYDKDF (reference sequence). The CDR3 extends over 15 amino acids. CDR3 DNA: TGTGCCACCAGCAGAGACAAATCTGGGGCCAACGTCCTGACTTTC. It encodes CATSRDKSGANVLTF.

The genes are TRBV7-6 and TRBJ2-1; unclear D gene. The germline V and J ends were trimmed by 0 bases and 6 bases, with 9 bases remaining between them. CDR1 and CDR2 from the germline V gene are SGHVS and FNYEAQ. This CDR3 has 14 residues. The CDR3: CASSLALVGNEQFF. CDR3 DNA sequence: TGTGCCAGCAGCTTAGCGCTAGTCGGCAATGAGCAGTTCTTC.